These 21 T cell receptor beta chains were sequenced from one sample in a study of cytomegalovirus exposure and HLA in healthy donors. PCR employed 60 Vbeta and 13 Jbeta primers. Generated by immunoSEQ multiplex PCR, the TCRdb table keeps only in-frame clones and is missing some. Seen here are about 160,000 clones, 87% observed once, and the top ten hold around 0.93%. The sample comprised PBMCs. The receptor source for this set is a woman in her thirties in good health and CMV-seronegative.

The chain employs TRBV10-3 and TRBJ1-5, with TRBD1 as a possible D gene (5 bases). Trimming pared 10 bases from V and 4 bases from J, leaving 14 bases between. Germline lookup yields CDR1 ENHRY and CDR2 SYGVKD. The CDR3 runs to 13 residues. The CDR3 DNA is TGTGCCACCCAGGGTGCCATTAATCAGCCCCAGCATTTT. Its protein is CATQGAINQPQHF.

The V gene is TRBV5-1, the J gene TRBJ1-2; weak D call: TRBD1 (5 bases). Germline CDR1 is SGHRS and CDR2 is YFSETQ. The CDR3 is made up of 15 amino acids. Trimming left V 2 bases short and J 6 bases short, with 17 bases between. The CDR3 region has the DNA TGCGCCAGCAGCTTAATAAATACAGGCTATGATGGCTACACCTTC. This gives the protein CASSLINTGYDGYTF.

The V and J genes are TRBV6-5 and TRBJ2-2, with unresolved D. The J call may not be correct, given that the DNA end is closer to TRBJ1-3. The CDR3 runs 14 residues. Germline values: CDR1 MNHEY, CDR2 SVGAGI. The CDR3 region is CASSPGYSGNTIYF. CDR3 sequence (DNA): TGTGCCAGCAGCCCCGGGTACTCTGGAAACACCATATATTTT.

CDR3 nucleotide sequence: TGTGCCAGCAGTAGTAGCTACGATACGCAGTATTTT. Translation gives CASSSSYDTQYF. The chain joins TRBV7-2 to TRBJ2-3; D is unresolved. The CDR3 extends over 12 amino acids. The germline V gene encodes CDR1 SGHTA and CDR2 FQGNSA. V gave up 6 bases and J gave up 6 bases, with 10 bases separating them.

The chain combines TRBV9 with TRBJ2-2, with 7 positions matching TRBD2. V lost 5 bases and J lost 1; bases outside the gene matches: 17. Germline V gene data show CDR1 as SGDLS and CDR2 as YYNGEE. This CDR3 region has 19 residues. The CDR3 sequence: CASSPDRLAANQNTGELFF. CDR3 sequence (DNA): TGTGCCAGCAGTCCTGACCGACTAGCTGCAAATCAGAACACCGGGGAGCTGTTTTTT.

The J gene is TRBJ2-2, the V gene TRBV4-2; D remains ambiguous. This CDR3 is 13 amino acids long. Germline CDR1 LGHNA, CDR2 YNFKEQ. V was trimmed by 1 base and J by 6 bases, leaving 6 bases between them. This CDR3 is CASSQVEAGELFF. The CDR3 DNA reads as TGTGCCAGCAGCCAAGTAGAGGCCGGGGAGCTGTTTTTT.

The gene calls are TRBV19 and TRBJ2-5; D might be TRBD2 (6 bases). Gene TRBJ2-7 matches the end of the DNA better, so the J call may be wrong. This CDR3 region has 11 residues. Germline lookup yields CDR1 LNHDA and CDR2 SQIVND (reference sequence). CDR3: CASTSGSEQYF. The CDR3 region has the DNA TGTGCCAGTACAAGCGGGTCCGAGCAGTACTTC.

The rearrangement links TRBV13 to TRBJ2-2; D is uncertain. The CDR3 extends over 13 amino acids. V lost 2 bases, J lost 4 bases, and 5 bases lay in between. The germline V gene has CDR1 PRHDT and CDR2 FYEKMQ (reference sequence). The CDR3 nucleotides are TGTGCCAGCAGCTTAATGCGCACCGGGGAGCTGTTTTTT. This sequence encodes CASSLMRTGELFF.

The chain combines TRBV29-1 with TRBJ2-1; 8 bases fit TRBD2. Trimming at V came to 7 bases and at J to 8 bases, leaving 16 bases not matched to a gene. Germline CDR1 is SQVTM and CDR2 is ANQGSEA. CDR3 size: 15 residues. This chain's CDR3 is CSAETGTSEFYEQFF. The CDR3 region has the DNA TGCAGCGCTGAGACCGGGACTAGTGAGTTCTATGAGCAGTTCTTC.

The rearrangement joins TRBV6-4 to TRBJ2-3; D not certain. Germline V gene sequence: CDR1 MRHNA, CDR2 SNTAGT. Trimming pared 2 bases from V and 1 base from J, leaving 7 bases between. This CDR3 region has 14 residues. The CDR3 protein is CASSDELRTDTQYF. DNA for the CDR3: TGTGCCAGCAGTGACGAGCTGCGCACAGATACGCAGTATTTT.

This rearrangement joins TRBV5-1 to TRBJ2-7; 11 nucleotides match TRBD1. Germline V CDR1 and CDR2: SGHRS, YFSETQ. This CDR3 has 20 residues. The J segment lost 3 bases and the V segment lost 5 bases, leaving 22 bases of the junction unmatched. The CDR3 region is CASRHEAGTGGLFGFYEQYF. The CDR3 DNA reads as TGCGCCAGCAGGCATGAGGCCGGGACAGGGGGACTCTTTGGGTTCTACGAGCAGTACTTC.

The chain couples TRBV18 to TRBJ2-7; TRBD1 agrees at 8 bases. The CDR3 sequence is 15 residues long. The germline CDR1 and CDR2 sequences are KGHSH and LQKENI. Trimming took 1 base from V and 1 from J; bases not matched to a gene: 3. The CDR3 spells CASSPRQGASYEQYF. In nucleotides, the CDR3 is TGTGCCAGCTCACCACGGCAGGGGGCTTCCTACGAGCAGTACTTC.

This chain links TRBV28 with TRBJ2-7; D gene ambiguous. Germline lookup yields CDR1 MDHEN and CDR2 SYDVKM. Trimming removed 1 base at V and 3 bases at J, with 7 bases between. This CDR3 is 13 amino acids long. CDR3 in DNA: TGTGCCAGCAGTTTATCCCCCGGCTACGAGCAGTACTTC. Translated: CASSLSPGYEQYF.

The chain employs TRBV19 and TRBJ1-1; D not resolved. CDR1 LNHDA and CDR2 SQIVND come from the germline V gene (reference sequence). The CDR3 is 14 amino acids. V lost 3 bases, J lost 4 bases, and 12 bases lay in between. CDR3 sequence: CASSIASWSTEAFF. The CDR3 nucleotides read TGTGCCAGTAGTATCGCCTCGTGGAGCACTGAAGCTTTCTTT.

The CDR3 loop reads CASRLAASYEQYF. For the CDR3, the DNA is TGTGCCAGCAGACTAGCGGCCTCCTACGAGCAGTACTTC. V and J are TRBV6-1 and TRBJ2-7, with 8 bases lining up with TRBD2. The CDR3 is 13 residues long. V was clipped by 6 bases and J by 0 bases; unmatched bases: 1. Looked up from germline, CDR1 is MNHNS and CDR2 is SASEGT.

J is TRBJ2-1 and V is TRBV5-1, with 14 nucleotides matching TRBD2. The V and J ends lost 3 bases and 8 bases, in that order; junction bases with no gene match: 7. This CDR3 has 16 residues. Germline CDR1 and CDR2: SGHRS and YFSETQ. The CDR3 DNA is TGCGCCAGCAGCTCGGGACTAGCGGGGGAATCGGATGAGCAGTTCTTC. Its protein is CASSSGLAGESDEQFF.

Of note for this clone: Within the sample, other DNA sequences also encode this same CDR3. This chain connects TRBV6-1 to TRBJ2-1; D gene ambiguous. CDR1 and CDR2 from the germline V gene are MNHNS and SASEGT. The CDR3 sequence is 15 residues long. Trimming took off 2 bases at V and 2 bases at J, with 10 bases between the two ends. The DNA of the CDR3 is TGTGCCAGCAGTGAACCCGGTGAGGCCTACAATGAGCAGTTCTTC. It yields the protein CASSEPGEAYNEQFF.

J is TRBJ2-5 and V is TRBV5-1, with 9 bases aligning to TRBD2. The CDR3 consists of 16 residues. Per the germline V gene, CDR1 is SGHRS and CDR2 is YFSETQ. V lost 3 bases to trimming and J lost 1 base; unmatched junction nucleotides: 7. The CDR3 DNA reads TGCGCCAGCAGCTGGAGCGGGGGGCTCCCCCAAGAGACCCAGTACTTC. Encoded protein: CASSWSGGLPQETQYF.

The rearrangement joins TRBV19 to TRBJ1-5; D perhaps matches TRBD1 (6 bases). Trimming shortened V by 3 bases and J by 3 bases, and 12 bases separated the two germline ends. The CDR3 runs to 15 residues. CDR1 is LNHDA and CDR2 is SQIVND in the germline V gene (reference sequence). The CDR3 here is CASSIWGHFNQPQHF. CDR3 bases: TGTGCCAGTAGTATCTGGGGACACTTCAATCAGCCCCAGCATTTT. Together with reference TRBV19 and TRBJ1-5, the CDR3 gives the full variable domain: DGGITQSPKYLFRKEGQNVTLSCEQNLNHDAMYWYRQDPGQGLRLIYYSQIVNDFQKGDIAEGYSVSREKKESFPLTVTSAQKNPTAFYLCASSIWGHFNQPQHFGDGTRLSIL.

This sequence joins TRBV2 and TRBJ2-5, with 7 bases lining up with TRBD2. The CDR3 is 14 amino acids. The germline V gene has CDR1 SNHLY and CDR2 FYNNEI. Trimming removed 7 bases from V and 5 bases from J; junction bases left unmatched: 10. The CDR3 loop reads CASMGEGPYETQYF. The CDR3 nucleotides read TGTGCCAGCATGGGGGAGGGCCCCTACGAGACCCAGTACTTC.

Points on this clone: The junction departs from germline at one end; a sequencing error may be responsible. V usage is TRBV10-3 and J usage is TRBJ2-7; 7 bases are shared with TRBD1. CDR3 length equals 14 residues. Germline CDR1 and CDR2: ENHRY and SYGVKD. CDR3 region: CAISTGTDSSEQYF. The CDR3 DNA reads as TGTGCCATCAGTACCGGGACAGACTCCTCCGAGCAGTACTTC.